Listed here are 18 T cell receptor beta chains from one sample, sequenced in a study of CD8 T cells in ankylosing spondylitis. TCRdb reanalysed the 5' RACE reads using MiXCR and keeps one entry per CDR3 protein. The sample yields a few hundred thousand distinct CDR3 sequences, 18% seen once. The sequenced material came from blood, either unsorted or a sorted T cell fraction (not recorded which). The receptors shown here come from a male donor with ankylosing spondylitis or in good health (not recorded which).

The chain employs TRBV13 and TRBJ2-7; 7 nucleotides match TRBD1. The ends lost 6 bases at V and 1 base at J; junction bases unmatched: 6. The CDR3 contains 14 residues. Germline assignment: CDR1 PRHDT and CDR2 FYEKMQ (reference sequence). Here the CDR3 reads CASSTGTESYEQYF. CDR3 nucleotides: TGTGCCAGCAGTACCGGGACAGAATCCTACGAGCAGTACTTC.

The rearrangement uses TRBV10-3 and TRBJ2-3, with 12 bases fitting TRBD1. The CDR3 has 17 residues. Germline V lookup: CDR1 ENHRY, CDR2 SYGVKD. The V segment lost 5 bases and the J segment 1 base; nucleotides outside the gene matches: 7. CDR3 DNA: TGTGCCATCAGTCCAGGCGGGACAGGGGGCGGCACAGATACGCAGTATTTT. This gives the protein CAISPGGTGGGTDTQYF.

This clonotype was found a few times. The V call is TRBV5-6, the J call TRBJ2-3; perhaps TRBD1 as D (6 bases). The CDR3 has 14 amino acids. Germline CDR1 SGHDT, CDR2 YYEEEE. V lost 4 bases, J lost 5 bases, and 14 bases lay in between. The CDR3 DNA reads as TGTGCCAGCAGCCACAGGGATGCGGGAGATACGCAGTATTTT. Its translation is CASSHRDAGDTQYF. The whole variable domain, filled in from reference TRBV5-6 and TRBJ2-3, reads DAGVTQSPTHLIKTRGQQVTLRCSPKSGHDTVSWYQQALGQGPQFIFQYYEEEERQRGNFPDRFSGHQFPNYSSELNVNALLLGDSALYLCASSHRDAGDTQYFGPGTRLTVL.

The rearrangement links TRBV7-9 to TRBJ2-1, with a tentative D call TRBD2 (6 bases). Trimming took off 5 bases at V and 5 bases at J, with 19 bases between the two ends. CDR1 and CDR2 (germline): SEHNR, FQNEAQ (reference sequence). This CDR3 contains 16 residues. Written as DNA, the CDR3 is TGTGCCAGCAGCCCCGCAAGAATAGCGGTAAACAATGAGCAGTTCTTC. Protein: CASSPARIAVNNEQFF.

This clonotype has a count of ten or more. The chain uses TRBV12-3 or TRBV12-4 and TRBJ2-7; D call uncertain. The ends were cut back, 2 bases at V and 6 bases at J, with 5 bases in the middle. CDR3 size: 11 residues. CDR3 in amino acids: CASSLWGEQYF. CDR3 in DNA: TGTGCCAGCAGTTTATGGGGCGAGCAGTACTTC.

The chain joins TRBV20-1 to TRBJ2-5, with TRBD2 as a possible D gene (6 bases). Germline CDR1 DFQATT, CDR2 SNEGSKA (reference sequence). This CDR3 spans 15 amino acids. V was shortened by 4 bases and J by 1 base, with 16 bases between the two germline ends. The CDR3 loop is CSATSSAETQETQYF. CDR3 bases: TGCAGTGCTACCTCTAGCGCTGAAACCCAAGAGACCCAGTACTTC.

V usage is TRBV12-3 or TRBV12-4 and J usage is TRBJ2-2; a possible D gene is TRBD1 (7 bases). V was trimmed by 6 bases and J by 3 bases, leaving 14 bases between them. There are 15 residues in the CDR3. The CDR3 region has the DNA TGTGCCAGCAGAGTGGAGGGGGCCTACACCGGGGAGCTGTTTTTT. Translated: CASRVEGAYTGELFF.

This sequence joins TRBV5-1 and TRBJ2-7; 8 positions match TRBD2. In germline, CDR1 is SGHRS, CDR2 YFSETQ. V gave up 1 base and J gave up 1 base; unmatched junction bases: 7. The CDR3 covers 16 residues. The CDR3 is CASSLSGAGVSYEQYF. The CDR3 coding sequence is TGCGCCAGCAGCTTGTCCGGAGCGGGAGTATCCTACGAGCAGTACTTC.

The chain links TRBV29-1 to TRBJ2-7; D is undetermined. Germline CDR1 SQVTM, CDR2 ANQGSEA. V gave up 0 bases and J gave up 1 base, with 7 bases separating them. This CDR3 spans 13 amino acids. CDR3 amino acids: CSVEEQGSYEQYF. As DNA, the CDR3 is TGCAGCGTTGAAGAACAAGGATCCTACGAGCAGTACTTC.

The sample holds a few counts of this clonotype. The chain couples TRBV5-6 to TRBJ2-7; no definite D call. The CDR3 contains 14 residues. Germline CDR1 reads SGHDT; CDR2 reads YYEEEE. Trimming stripped 0 bases from V and 2 bases from J, with 9 bases between. CDR3 sequence: CASSLAVLPYEQYF. In DNA form, the CDR3 reads TGTGCCAGCAGCTTGGCAGTCTTACCCTACGAGCAGTACTTC.

The rearrangement joins TRBV4-1 to TRBJ2-7, with D maybe TRBD1 (5 bases). CDR3 length: 14 residues. CDR1 is MGHRA, CDR2 YSYEKL, per germline. Trimming left V 1 base short and J 2 bases short, with 9 bases between. The CDR3 loop is CASSQGTLTYEQYF. DNA for the CDR3: TGCGCCAGCAGCCAAGGGACACTGACCTACGAGCAGTACTTC.

This rearrangement joins TRBV29-1 to TRBJ2-7; D may be TRBD2 (5 bases). Looked up from germline, CDR1 is SQVTM and CDR2 is ANQGSEA. V lost 3 bases and J 5 bases, leaving 14 bases between the germline ends. This CDR3 contains 13 residues. In nucleotides, the CDR3 is TGCAGCGTTGACGACGGACTGGACGACGAGCAGTACTTC. Translation: CSVDDGLDDEQYF.

This clonotype was counted at least ten times. The V gene is TRBV27, the J gene TRBJ2-4, with D tentatively TRBD1 or TRBD2 (5 bases each). Trimming left V 5 bases short and J 0 bases short, with 8 bases between. Germline values: CDR1 MNHEY, CDR2 SMNVEV (reference sequence). The CDR3 extends over 14 amino acids. CDR3 DNA: TGTGCCAGCAGTGCCGGGACAGCCAAAAACATTCAGTACTTC. This gives the protein CASSAGTAKNIQYF.

The V gene is TRBV20-1, the J gene TRBJ2-5; possible D gene TRBD2, 5 bases. The V gene lost 7 bases and the J gene lost 5 bases, with 17 bases spanning the gap. Germline values: CDR1 DFQATT, CDR2 SNEGSKA (reference sequence). The CDR3 runs 13 residues. The CDR3: CSGELEGGETQYF. CDR3 DNA: TGCAGTGGTGAGCTCGAGGGTGGTGAGACCCAGTACTTC.

This clonotype came up many times. CDR3 nucleotides: TGTGCCACCAGTCCTCTTAATTCACCCCTCCACTTT. This sequence encodes CATSPLNSPLHF. The rearrangement joins TRBV15 to TRBJ1-6; D gene uncertain. V gave up 6 bases and J gave up 6 bases, with 6 bases separating them. Germline-derived CDR1 and CDR2 are LNHNV and YYDKDF (reference sequence). The CDR3 has 12 residues.

This clonotype came up a few times. The chain is built from TRBV27 and TRBJ2-3, with D perhaps TRBD1 or TRBD2 (5 bases each). The CDR3 contains 16 residues. The germline V gene encodes CDR1 MNHEY and CDR2 SMNVEV (reference sequence). The V and J ends lost 5 bases and 3 bases respectively, with 18 bases between them. CDR3: CASSTLGVLGTDTQYF. CDR3 nucleotides: TGTGCCAGCAGTACACTAGGGGTCTTGGGAACAGATACGCAGTATTTT.

This clonotype was counted only a few times. The J gene is TRBJ2-2, the V gene TRBV7-3, with 8 bases fitting TRBD2. The CDR3 runs 15 residues. Trimming took 4 bases from V and 8 from J; bases not matched to a gene: 9. Germline V gene lookup returns CDR1 SGHTA and CDR2 FQGTGA. CDR3 region: CASSSHLIAGGELFF. CDR3 nucleotide sequence: TGTGCCAGCAGCTCGCACCTCATAGCGGGAGGGGAGCTGTTTTTT. The full variable domain, rest sourced from reference TRBV7-3 and TRBJ2-2, is GAGVSQTPSNKVTEKGKYVELRCDPISGHTALYWYRQSLGQGPEFLIYFQGTGAADDSGLPNDRFFAVRPEGSVSTLKIQRTERGDSAVYLCASSSHLIAGGELFFGEGSRLTVL.

V gene TRBV4-3 combines with J gene TRBJ2-7; D is unresolved. V was trimmed by 0 bases and J by 3 bases, leaving 9 bases between them. This CDR3 contains 14 residues. CDR1 and CDR2 from the germline V gene are LGHNA and YSLEER. DNA of the CDR3: TGCGCCAGCAGCCAAGATAGTGGGTTCTACGAGCAGTACTTC. Its translation: CASSQDSGFYEQYF.